These 11 T cell receptor beta chains originate from one sample sequenced in a study of post-analysis software for immune sequencing data. No cognate antigen is known for these TCRs. Libraries were made from TCR beta cDNA, and they carried unique molecular identifiers. TCRdb reprocessed the PCR reads with MiXCR, giving one entry per CDR3 protein. The data show approximately 460,000 distinct CDR3 sequences, roughly 45% seen once. Study outcomes and limitations: With TRBV5-6, TRBV5-1 and TRBV20-1 included, roughly five TRBV segments were more frequent in patients than in controls.

What was sequenced was blood. These receptors originate from a girl aged 10-17 years with multiple sclerosis.

V is TRBV5-1 and J is TRBJ1-2, with a tentative D call TRBD1 (5 bases). Germline V gives CDR1 SGHRS, CDR2 YFSETQ. V lost 3 bases and J lost 0, with 12 bases in between. The CDR3 extends over 15 amino acids. The CDR3 region is CASSSGSRANYGYTF. For the CDR3, the DNA is TGCGCCAGCAGCTCAGGGAGTAGGGCTAACTATGGCTACACCTTC.

This clonotype was observed a few times. The chain combines TRBV4-2 with TRBJ2-1; D ambiguous. Germline V gene lookup returns CDR1 LGHNA and CDR2 YNFKEQ. The ends were cut back, 2 bases at V and 1 base at J, with 9 bases in the middle. This CDR3 is built from 15 residues. In DNA, the CDR3 is TGTGCCAGCAGCCAACCCTTGGGGTCCTACAATGAGCAGTTCTTC. Amino acid sequence: CASSQPLGSYNEQFF.

In this sample, this clonotype turned up a few times. The chain is built from TRBV4-2 and TRBJ1-5; no reliable D call. Per the germline V gene, CDR1 is LGHNA and CDR2 is YNFKEQ. The CDR3 is made up of 14 amino acids. Trimming cost V 3 bases and J 2 bases, with 8 bases left between them. CDR3 DNA sequence: TGTGCCAGCAGCCATGAGACGGGCAATCAGCCCCAGCATTTT. Translated: CASSHETGNQPQHF.

Concerning this clonotype itself: Germline and junction disagree at one end, which may indicate a read error. The gene calls are TRBV10-2 and TRBJ2-7; 14 bases match TRBD2. Germline CDR1 reads WSHSY; CDR2 reads SAAADI. The CDR3 runs 14 residues. CDR3 in amino acids: CAGSAGTSGSEQYF. CDR3 nucleotide sequence: TGCGCCGGCAGTGCCGGGACTAGCGGGAGTGAGCAGTACTTC.

The table lists this clonotype with a few counts. The V gene is TRBV5-1, the J gene TRBJ1-2, with D unclear. Trimming cost V 6 bases and J 6 bases, with 12 bases left between them. CDR3 size: 12 residues. CDR1 and CDR2 (germline): SGHRS, YFSETQ. CDR3 sequence (DNA): TGCGCCAGCACCGGAGAGAACCATGGCTACACCTTC. This sequence encodes CASTGENHGYTF.

The rearrangement links TRBV20-1 to TRBJ1-1; D is undetermined. V was trimmed by 5 bases and J by 0 bases, leaving 7 bases between them. The CDR3 has 12 amino acids. Germline V gene data show CDR1 as DFQATT and CDR2 as SNEGSKA (reference sequence). The CDR3: CSAYTLNTEAFF. In nucleotides, the CDR3 is TGCAGTGCTTACACTTTGAACACTGAAGCTTTCTTT.

In this sample, this clonotype turned up a few times. The chain couples TRBV24-1 to TRBJ2-2; TRBD1 is a possible D gene (8 bases). V dropped 9 bases and J dropped 4 bases, with 14 bases sitting between them. Germline V gene lookup returns CDR1 KGHDR and CDR2 SFDVKD. This CDR3 has 14 residues. The DNA of the CDR3 is TGTGCCACCTGGACAGGGAGGGTCACCGGGGAGCTGTTTTTT. Protein sequence: CATWTGRVTGELFF.

The chain joins TRBV20-1 to TRBJ2-1, with a weak D call TRBD1 (5 bases). The germline gives CDR1 DFQATT, CDR2 SNEGSKA (reference sequence). The CDR3 covers 15 residues. Trimming pared 3 bases from V and 3 bases from J, leaving 15 bases between. The CDR3 DNA is TGCAGTGCTAGCGACAGTCCACTACTCTACAATGAGCAGTTCTTC. It translates to CSASDSPLLYNEQFF.

The chain recombines TRBV29-1 with TRBJ1-2; 7 bases line up with TRBD1. The CDR3 loop spans 12 amino acids. CDR1 and CDR2 (germline): SQVTM, ANQGSEA. With 4 bases clipped from V and 1 base from J, the junction kept 0 bases outside the gene matches. The CDR3 sequence: CSVGDSNYGYTF. The DNA of the CDR3 is TGCAGCGTTGGGGACAGTAACTATGGCTACACCTTC. The whole variable domain, remainder taken from reference TRBV29-1 and TRBJ1-2, is SAVISQKPSRDICQRGTSLTIQCQVDSQVTMMFWYRQQPGQSLTLIATANQGSEATYESGFVIDKFPISRPNLTFSTLTVSNMSPEDSSIYLCSVGDSNYGYTFGSGTRLTVV.

This clonotype showed up just a few times. The gene calls are TRBV20-1 and TRBJ2-7, with TRBD2 as a possible D gene (6 bases). CDR1 and CDR2 (germline): DFQATT, SNEGSKA (reference sequence). Trimming cost V 4 bases and J 2 bases, with 18 bases left between them. The length of the CDR3 is 15 residues. CDR3 nucleotides: TGCAGTGCTATTCCCCATAACCGGGGGACCTACGAGCAGTACTTC. Its protein product is CSAIPHNRGTYEQYF.

Only one count was recorded for this clonotype. This chain connects TRBV12-3 or TRBV12-4 to TRBJ2-6; 7 nucleotides match TRBD2. The closer fit of TRBJ2-1 to the DNA end suggests the J call may be wrong. CDR3 size: 15 residues. CDR3 residues: CASSLGPSGGETQFF. CDR3 DNA sequence: TGTGCCAGCAGTTTGGGGCCCTCTGGGGGGGAGACCCAGTTCTTC.